Included here is one T cell receptor beta chain sequence, with context. Antigen: not known. The data originate from a study of cytomegalovirus exposure and HLA in healthy donors. The wider study: Counted in an early data release were tens of millions of unique TCRs from HLA-typed donors.

The PCR employed 60 Vbeta primers together with 13 Jbeta primers. The table came from immunoSEQ multiplex PCR; TCRdb's copy has only in-frame clones and leaves some out. The sample has 90,000 to 110,000 clones, approximately 70% seen once. Per the germline V gene, CDR1 is SEHNR and CDR2 is FQNEAQ (reference sequence). Trimming pared 5 bases from V and 1 base from J, leaving 15 bases between. This CDR3 spans 15 amino acids. Study-level results: There were several of the most significant clusters that appeared linked to common viral pathogens in a later analysis.

This sequence joins TRBV7-9 and TRBJ2-7; tentatively, D is TRBD2 (6 bases). Sequencing input: PBMCs. The receptor's source is a woman aged 70 to 79 in good health and CMV-seropositive. CDR3 DNA sequence: TGTGCCAGCAGCGAACCGGGACTGGGGTCCTACGAGCAGTACTTC. As protein: CASSEPGLGSYEQYF.